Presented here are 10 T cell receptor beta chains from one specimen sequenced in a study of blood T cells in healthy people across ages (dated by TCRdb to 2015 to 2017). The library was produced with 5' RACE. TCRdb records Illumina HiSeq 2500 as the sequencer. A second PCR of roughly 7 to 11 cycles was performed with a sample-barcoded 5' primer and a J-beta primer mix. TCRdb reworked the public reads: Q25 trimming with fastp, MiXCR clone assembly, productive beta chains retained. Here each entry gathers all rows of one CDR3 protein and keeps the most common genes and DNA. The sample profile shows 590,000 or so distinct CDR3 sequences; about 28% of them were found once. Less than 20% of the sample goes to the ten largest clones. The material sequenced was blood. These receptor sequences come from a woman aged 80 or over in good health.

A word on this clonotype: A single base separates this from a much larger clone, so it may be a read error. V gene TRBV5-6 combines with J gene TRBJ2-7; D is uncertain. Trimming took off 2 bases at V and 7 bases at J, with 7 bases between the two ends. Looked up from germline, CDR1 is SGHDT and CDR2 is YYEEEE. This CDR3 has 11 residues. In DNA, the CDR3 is TGTGCCAGCAGCTTCAAAGAAGAGCAGTACTTC. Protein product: CASSFKEEQYF.

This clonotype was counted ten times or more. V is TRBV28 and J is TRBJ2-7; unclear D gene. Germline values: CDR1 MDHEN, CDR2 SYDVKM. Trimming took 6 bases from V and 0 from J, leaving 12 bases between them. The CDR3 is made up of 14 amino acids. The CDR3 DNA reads TGTGCCAGCAGAGTAAAATGGGGCTCCTACGAGCAGTACTTC. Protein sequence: CASRVKWGSYEQYF.

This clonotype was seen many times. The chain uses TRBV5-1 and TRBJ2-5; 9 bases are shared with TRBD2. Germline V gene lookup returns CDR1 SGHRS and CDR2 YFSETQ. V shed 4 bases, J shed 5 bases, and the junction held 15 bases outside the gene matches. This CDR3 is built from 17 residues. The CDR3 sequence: CASSEAGGPTRRETQYF. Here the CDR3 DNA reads TGCGCCAGCAGCGAAGCGGGGGGCCCGACCAGGAGGGAGACCCAGTACTTC.

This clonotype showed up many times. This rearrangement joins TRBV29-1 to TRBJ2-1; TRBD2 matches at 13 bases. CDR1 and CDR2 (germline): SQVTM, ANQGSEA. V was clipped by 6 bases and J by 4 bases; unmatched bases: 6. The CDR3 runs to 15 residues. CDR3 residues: CSVPRLAGGYNEQFF. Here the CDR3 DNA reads TGCAGCGTCCCTAGACTAGCGGGGGGTTACAATGAGCAGTTCTTC.

CDR3 residues: CASSLEGGPGELFF. CDR3 coding DNA: TGTGCCAGCAGCCTCGAAGGGGGGCCCGGGGAGCTGTTTTTT. The chain joins TRBV4-2 to TRBJ2-2; D might be TRBD1 or TRBD2, each matching 6 bases. Germline V gene sequence: CDR1 LGHNA, CDR2 YNFKEQ. CDR3 size: 14 residues. Trimming stripped 4 bases from V and 6 bases from J, with 12 bases between.

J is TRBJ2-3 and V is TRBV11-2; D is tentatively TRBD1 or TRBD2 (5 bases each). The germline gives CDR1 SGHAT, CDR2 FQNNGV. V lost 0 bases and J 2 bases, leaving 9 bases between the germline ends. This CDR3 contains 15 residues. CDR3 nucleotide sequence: TGTGCCAGCAGCTTAGACCCGGGGCTCACAGATACGCAGTATTTT. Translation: CASSLDPGLTDTQYF.

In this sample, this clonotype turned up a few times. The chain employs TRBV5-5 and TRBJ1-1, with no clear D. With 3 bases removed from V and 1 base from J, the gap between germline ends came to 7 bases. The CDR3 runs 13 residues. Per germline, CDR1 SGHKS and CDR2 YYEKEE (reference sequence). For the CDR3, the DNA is TGTGCCAGCAGCTCGACTTCGAACACTGAAGCTTTCTTT. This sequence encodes CASSSTSNTEAFF.

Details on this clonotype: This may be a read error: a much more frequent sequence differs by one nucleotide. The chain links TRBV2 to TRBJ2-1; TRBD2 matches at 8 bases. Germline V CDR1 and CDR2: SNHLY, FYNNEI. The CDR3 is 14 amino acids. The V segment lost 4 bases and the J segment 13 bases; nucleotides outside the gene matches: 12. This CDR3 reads CASSATSDQETQFF. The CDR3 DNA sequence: TGTGCCAGCAGTGCGACTAGCGACCAAGAGACCCAGTTCTTC.

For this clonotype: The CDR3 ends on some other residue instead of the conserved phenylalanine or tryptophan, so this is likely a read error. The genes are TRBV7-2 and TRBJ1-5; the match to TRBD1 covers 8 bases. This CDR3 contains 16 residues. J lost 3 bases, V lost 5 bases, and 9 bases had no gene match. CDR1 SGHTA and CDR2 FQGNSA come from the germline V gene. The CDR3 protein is CASSPEGQGVNQPQHL. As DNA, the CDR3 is TGTGCCAGCAGCCCAGAAGGACAGGGTGTCAATCAGCCCCAGCATTTG.

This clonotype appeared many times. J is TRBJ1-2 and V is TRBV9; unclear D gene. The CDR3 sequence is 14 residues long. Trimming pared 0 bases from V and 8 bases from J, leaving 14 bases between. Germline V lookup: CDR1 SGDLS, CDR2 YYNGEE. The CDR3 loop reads CASSVATGGRGYTF. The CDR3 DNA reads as TGTGCCAGCAGCGTAGCTACTGGCGGCCGGGGCTACACCTTC.